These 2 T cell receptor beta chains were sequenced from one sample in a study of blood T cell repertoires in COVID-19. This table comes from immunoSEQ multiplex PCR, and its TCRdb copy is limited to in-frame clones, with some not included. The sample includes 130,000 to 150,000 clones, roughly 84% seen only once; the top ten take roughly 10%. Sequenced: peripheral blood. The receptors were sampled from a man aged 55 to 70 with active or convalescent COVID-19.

The CDR3 is CASSLDHPGGVSTEAFF. The CDR3 coding sequence is TGTGCCAGCAGTTTAGACCACCCCGGGGGAGTAAGCACTGAAGCTTTCTTT. The rearrangement uses TRBV28 and TRBJ1-1; perhaps TRBD1 as D (5 bases). Trimming left V 2 bases short and J 4 bases short, with 20 bases between. The CDR3 runs 17 residues. CDR1 and CDR2 from the germline V gene are MDHEN and SYDVKM. The full variable domain, its missing parts supplied by reference TRBV28 and TRBJ1-1, is DVKVTQSSRYLVKRTGEKVFLECVQDMDHENMFWYRQDPGLGLRLIYFSYDVKMKEKGDIPEGYSVSREKKERFSLILESASTNQTSMYLCASSLDHPGGVSTEAFFGQGTRLTVV.

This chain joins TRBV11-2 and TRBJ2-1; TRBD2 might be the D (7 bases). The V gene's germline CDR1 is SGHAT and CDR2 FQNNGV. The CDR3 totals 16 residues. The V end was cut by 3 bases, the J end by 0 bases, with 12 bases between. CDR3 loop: CASSFAGASSYNEQFF. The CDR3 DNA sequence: TGTGCCAGCAGCTTTGCGGGGGCCAGCTCCTACAATGAGCAGTTCTTC.